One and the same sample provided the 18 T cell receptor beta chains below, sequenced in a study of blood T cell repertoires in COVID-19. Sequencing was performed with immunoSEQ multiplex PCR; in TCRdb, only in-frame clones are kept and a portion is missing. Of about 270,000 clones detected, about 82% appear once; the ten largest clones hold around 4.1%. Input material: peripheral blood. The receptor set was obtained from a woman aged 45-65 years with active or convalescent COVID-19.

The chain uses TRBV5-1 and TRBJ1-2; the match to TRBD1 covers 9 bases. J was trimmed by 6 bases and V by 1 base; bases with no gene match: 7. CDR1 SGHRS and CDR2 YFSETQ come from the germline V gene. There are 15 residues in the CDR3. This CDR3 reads CASSLSADRGNGYTF. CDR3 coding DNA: TGCGCCAGCAGCTTGTCCGCAGACAGGGGGAATGGCTACACCTTC.

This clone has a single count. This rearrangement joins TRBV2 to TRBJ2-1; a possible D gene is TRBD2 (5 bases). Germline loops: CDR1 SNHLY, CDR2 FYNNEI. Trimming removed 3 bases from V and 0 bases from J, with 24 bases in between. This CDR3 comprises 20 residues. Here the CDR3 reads CASSDPSATEKRSSYNEQFF. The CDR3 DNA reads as TGTGCCAGCAGTGATCCGTCGGCCACCGAGAAGCGGAGCTCCTACAATGAGCAGTTCTTC.

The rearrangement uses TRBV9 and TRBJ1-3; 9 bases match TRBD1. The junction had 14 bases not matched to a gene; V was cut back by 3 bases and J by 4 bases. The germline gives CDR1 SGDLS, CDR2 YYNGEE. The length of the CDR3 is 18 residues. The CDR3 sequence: CASSGPGTGPPLGNTIYF. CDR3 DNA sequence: TGTGCCAGCAGCGGACCCGGGACAGGGCCGCCCCTGGGAAACACCATATATTTT.

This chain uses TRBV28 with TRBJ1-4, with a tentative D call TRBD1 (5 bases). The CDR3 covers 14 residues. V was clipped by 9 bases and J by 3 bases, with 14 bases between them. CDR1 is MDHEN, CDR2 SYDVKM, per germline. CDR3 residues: CASWGLLPNEKLFF. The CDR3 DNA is TGTGCCAGTTGGGGACTTCTGCCTAATGAAAAACTGTTTTTT.

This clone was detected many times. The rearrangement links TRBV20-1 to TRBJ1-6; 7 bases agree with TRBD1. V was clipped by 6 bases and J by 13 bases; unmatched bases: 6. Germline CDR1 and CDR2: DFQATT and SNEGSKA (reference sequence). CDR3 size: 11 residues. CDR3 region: CSATQGFPLHF. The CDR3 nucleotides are TGCAGTGCCACACAGGGGTTCCCCCTCCACTTT.

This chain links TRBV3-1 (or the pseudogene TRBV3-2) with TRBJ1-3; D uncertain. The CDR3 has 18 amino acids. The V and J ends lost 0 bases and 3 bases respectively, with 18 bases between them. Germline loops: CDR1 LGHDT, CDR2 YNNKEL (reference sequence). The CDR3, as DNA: TGTGCCAGCAGCCAAGATTCACCGTGGGGAGTTAGTGGAAACACCATATATTTT. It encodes CASSQDSPWGVSGNTIYF.

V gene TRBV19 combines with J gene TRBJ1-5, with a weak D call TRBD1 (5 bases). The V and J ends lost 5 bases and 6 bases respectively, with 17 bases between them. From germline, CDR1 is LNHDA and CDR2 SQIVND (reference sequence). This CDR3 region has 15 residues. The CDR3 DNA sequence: TGTGCCAGTAGTGCCGGCAGGGCGAGAGGTCAGCCCCAGCATTTT. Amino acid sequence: CASSAGRARGQPQHF. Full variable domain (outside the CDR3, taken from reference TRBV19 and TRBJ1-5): DGGITQSPKYLFRKEGQNVTLSCEQNLNHDAMYWYRQDPGQGLRLIYYSQIVNDFQKGDIAEGYSVSREKKESFPLTVTSAQKNPTAFYLCASSAGRARGQPQHFGDGTRLSIL.

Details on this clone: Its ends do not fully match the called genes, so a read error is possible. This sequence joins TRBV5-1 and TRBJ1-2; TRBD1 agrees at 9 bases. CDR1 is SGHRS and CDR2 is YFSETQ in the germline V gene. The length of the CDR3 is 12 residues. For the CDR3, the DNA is TGCGCCAGCAGCGCACCTCCGGGACAGGGTTTTTTC. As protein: CASSAPPGQGFF.

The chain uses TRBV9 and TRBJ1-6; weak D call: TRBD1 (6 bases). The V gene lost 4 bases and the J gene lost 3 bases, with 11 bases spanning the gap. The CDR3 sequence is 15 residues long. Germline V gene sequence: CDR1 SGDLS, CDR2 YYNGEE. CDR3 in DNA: TGTGCCAGCAGCTCCGGCAGGGGCTATAATTCACCCCTCCACTTT. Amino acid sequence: CASSSGRGYNSPLHF.

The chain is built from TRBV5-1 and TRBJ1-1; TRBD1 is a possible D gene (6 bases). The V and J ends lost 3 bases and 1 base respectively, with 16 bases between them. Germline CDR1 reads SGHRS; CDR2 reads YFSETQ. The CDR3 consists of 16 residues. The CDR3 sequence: CASSWGTGSGNTEAFF. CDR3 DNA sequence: TGCGCCAGCAGCTGGGGCACAGGGAGCGGGAACACTGAAGCTTTCTTT.

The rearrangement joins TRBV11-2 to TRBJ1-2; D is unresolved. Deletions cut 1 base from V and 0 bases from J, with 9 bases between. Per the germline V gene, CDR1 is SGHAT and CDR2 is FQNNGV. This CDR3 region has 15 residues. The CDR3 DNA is TGTGCCAGCAGCTTAGGTTACAGTACTAACTATGGCTACACCTTC. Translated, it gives CASSLGYSTNYGYTF. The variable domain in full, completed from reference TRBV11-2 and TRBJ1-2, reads EAGVAQSPRYKIIEKRQSVAFWCNPISGHATLYWYQQILGQGPKLLIQFQNNGVVDDSQLPKDRFSAERLKGVDSTLKIQPAKLEDSAVYLCASSLGYSTNYGYTFGSGTRLTVV.

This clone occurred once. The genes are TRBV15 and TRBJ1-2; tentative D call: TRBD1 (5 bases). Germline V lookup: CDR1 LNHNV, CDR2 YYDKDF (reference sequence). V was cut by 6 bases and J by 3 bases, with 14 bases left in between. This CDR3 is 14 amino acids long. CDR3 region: CATRKVGEDYGYTF. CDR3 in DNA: TGTGCCACCAGGAAAGTGGGGGAGGACTATGGCTACACCTTC.

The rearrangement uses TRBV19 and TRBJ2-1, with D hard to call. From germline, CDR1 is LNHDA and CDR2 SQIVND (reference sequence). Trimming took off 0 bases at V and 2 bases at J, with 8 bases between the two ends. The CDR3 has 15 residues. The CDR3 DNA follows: TGTGCCAGTAGTATAGAGGCAAACACCTACAATGAGCAGTTCTTC. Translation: CASSIEANTYNEQFF.

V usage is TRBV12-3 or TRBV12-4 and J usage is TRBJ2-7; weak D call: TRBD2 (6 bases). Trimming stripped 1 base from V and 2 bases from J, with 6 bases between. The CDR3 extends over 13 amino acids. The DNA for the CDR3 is TGTGCCAGCAGTTTAGGGACTACCTACGAGCAGTACTTC. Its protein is CASSLGTTYEQYF.

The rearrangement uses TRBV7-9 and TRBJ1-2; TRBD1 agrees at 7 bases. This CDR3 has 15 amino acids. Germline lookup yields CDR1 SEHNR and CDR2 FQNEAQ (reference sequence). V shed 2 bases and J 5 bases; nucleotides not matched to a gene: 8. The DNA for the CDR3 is TGTGCCAGCAGCTTAAGGTTGGCAGGGGGATATGGCTACACCTTC. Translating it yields CASSLRLAGGYGYTF.

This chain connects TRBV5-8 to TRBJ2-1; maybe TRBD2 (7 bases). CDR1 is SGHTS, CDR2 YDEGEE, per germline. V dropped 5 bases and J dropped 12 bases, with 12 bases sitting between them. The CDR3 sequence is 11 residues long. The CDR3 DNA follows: TGTGCCAGCAGTTCGGGGGGCAGGCAGTTCTTC. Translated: CASSSGGRQFF.

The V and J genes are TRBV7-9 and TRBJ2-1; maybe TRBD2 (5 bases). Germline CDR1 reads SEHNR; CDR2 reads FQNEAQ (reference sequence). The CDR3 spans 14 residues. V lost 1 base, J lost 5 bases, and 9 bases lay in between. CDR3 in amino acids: CASSLGLTDNEQFF. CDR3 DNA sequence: TGTGCCAGCAGCTTAGGACTAACCGACAATGAGCAGTTCTTC.

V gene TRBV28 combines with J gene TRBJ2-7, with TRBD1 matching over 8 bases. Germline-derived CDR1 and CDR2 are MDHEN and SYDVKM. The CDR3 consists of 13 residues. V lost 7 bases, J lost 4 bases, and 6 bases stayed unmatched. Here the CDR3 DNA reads TGTGCCAGCACCTTCCAGGGGGCGTACGAGCAGTACTTC. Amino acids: CASTFQGAYEQYF.